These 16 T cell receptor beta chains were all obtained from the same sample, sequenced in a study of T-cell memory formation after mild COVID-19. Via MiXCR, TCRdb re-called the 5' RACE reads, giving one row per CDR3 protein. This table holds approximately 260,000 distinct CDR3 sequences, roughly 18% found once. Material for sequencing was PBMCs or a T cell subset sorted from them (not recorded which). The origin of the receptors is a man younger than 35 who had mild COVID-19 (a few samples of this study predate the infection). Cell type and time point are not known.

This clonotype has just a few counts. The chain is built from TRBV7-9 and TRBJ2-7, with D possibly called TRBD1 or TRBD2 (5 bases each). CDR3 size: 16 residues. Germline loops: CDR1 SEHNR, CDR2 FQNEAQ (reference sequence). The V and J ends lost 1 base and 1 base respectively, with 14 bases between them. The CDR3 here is CASSLGPPGRSYEQYV. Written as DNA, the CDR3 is TGTGCCAGCAGCTTAGGCCCTCCAGGGAGATCCTACGAGCAGTACGTC.

The CDR3 loop is CASIPGQSTDTQYF. In nucleotides, the CDR3 is TGTGCCAGCATCCCGGGACAGAGCACAGATACGCAGTATTTT. The chain joins TRBV12-3 or TRBV12-4 to TRBJ2-3; TRBD1 agrees at 7 bases. Trimming at V came to 7 bases and at J to 0 bases, leaving 4 bases not matched to a gene. The CDR3 runs to 14 residues.

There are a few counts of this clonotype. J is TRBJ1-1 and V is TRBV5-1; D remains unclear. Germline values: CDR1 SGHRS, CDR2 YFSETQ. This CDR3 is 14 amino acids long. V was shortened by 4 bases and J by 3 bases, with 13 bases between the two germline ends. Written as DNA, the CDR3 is TGCGCCAGCAGCGCTACAGTGACCCACACTGAAGCTTTCTTT. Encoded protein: CASSATVTHTEAFF.

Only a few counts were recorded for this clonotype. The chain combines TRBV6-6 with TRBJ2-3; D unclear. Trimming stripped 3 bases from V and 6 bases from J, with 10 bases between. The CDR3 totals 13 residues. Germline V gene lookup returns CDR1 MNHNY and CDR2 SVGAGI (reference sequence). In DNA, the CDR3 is TGTGCCAGCAGTTATGTCCCCATGGATACGCAGTATTTT. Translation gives CASSYVPMDTQYF.

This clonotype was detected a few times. CDR3 in amino acids: CASSSSGTSGVLEQFF. Written as DNA, the CDR3 is TGTGCCAGCAGCTCGTCCGGGACTAGCGGGGTACTTGAGCAGTTCTTC. The chain has TRBV7-6 and TRBJ2-1; 13 bases are a match to TRBD2. The ends lost 4 bases at V and 9 bases at J; junction bases unmatched: 9. Germline V gives CDR1 SGHVS, CDR2 FNYEAQ. The CDR3 loop spans 16 amino acids.

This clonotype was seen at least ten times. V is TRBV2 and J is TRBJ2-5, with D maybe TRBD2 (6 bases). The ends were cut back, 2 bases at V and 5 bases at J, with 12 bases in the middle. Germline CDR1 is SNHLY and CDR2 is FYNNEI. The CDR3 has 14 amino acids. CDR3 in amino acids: CASSERRERETQYF. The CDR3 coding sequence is TGTGCCAGCAGTGAAAGGAGGGAGCGGGAGACCCAGTACTTC.

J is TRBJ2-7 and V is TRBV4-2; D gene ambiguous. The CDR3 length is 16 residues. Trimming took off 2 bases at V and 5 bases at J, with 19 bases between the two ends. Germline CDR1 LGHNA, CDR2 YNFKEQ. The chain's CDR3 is CASSQRQEFGSHEQYF. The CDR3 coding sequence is TGTGCCAGCAGCCAACGTCAGGAGTTCGGGTCCCACGAGCAGTACTTC.

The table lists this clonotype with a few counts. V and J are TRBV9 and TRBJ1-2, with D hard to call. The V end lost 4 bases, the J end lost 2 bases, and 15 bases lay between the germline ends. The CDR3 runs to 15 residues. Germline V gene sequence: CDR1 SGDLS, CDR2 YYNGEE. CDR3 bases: TGTGCCAGCAGCCCCCAGGAGGGCAGGAACTATGGCTACACCTTC. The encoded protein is CASSPQEGRNYGYTF.

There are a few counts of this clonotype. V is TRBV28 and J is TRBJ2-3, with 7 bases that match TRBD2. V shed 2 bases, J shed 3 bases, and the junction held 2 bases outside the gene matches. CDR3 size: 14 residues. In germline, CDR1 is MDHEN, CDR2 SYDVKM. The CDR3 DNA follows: TGTGCCAGCAGTTTACGGGGGGTGACAGATACGCAGTATTTT. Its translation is CASSLRGVTDTQYF.

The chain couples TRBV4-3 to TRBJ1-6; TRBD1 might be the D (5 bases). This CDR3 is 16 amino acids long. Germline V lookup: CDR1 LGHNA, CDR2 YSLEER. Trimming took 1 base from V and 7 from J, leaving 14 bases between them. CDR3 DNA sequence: TGCGCCAGCAGCCAAGTTCTATACGGGGGGAATTCACCCCTCCACTTT. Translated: CASSQVLYGGNSPLHF.

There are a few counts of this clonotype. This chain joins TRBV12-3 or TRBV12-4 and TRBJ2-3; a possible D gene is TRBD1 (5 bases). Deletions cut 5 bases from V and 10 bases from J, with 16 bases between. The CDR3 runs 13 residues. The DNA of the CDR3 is TGTGCCAGCAGTCCTGGGCTAGGGGTTGCGCAGTATTTT. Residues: CASSPGLGVAQYF.

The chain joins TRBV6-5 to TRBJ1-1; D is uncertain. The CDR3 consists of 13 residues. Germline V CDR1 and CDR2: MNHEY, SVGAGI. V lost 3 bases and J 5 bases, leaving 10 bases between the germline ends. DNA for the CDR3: TGTGCCAGCAGTTATACTGCGGGGACTGAAGCTTTCTTT. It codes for CASSYTAGTEAFF.

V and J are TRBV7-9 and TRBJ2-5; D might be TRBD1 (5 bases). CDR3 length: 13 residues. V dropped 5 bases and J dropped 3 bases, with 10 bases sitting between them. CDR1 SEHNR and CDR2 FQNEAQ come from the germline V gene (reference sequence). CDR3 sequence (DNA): TGTGCCAGCAGCGATGTGACAGAAGAGACCCAGTACTTC. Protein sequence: CASSDVTEETQYF.

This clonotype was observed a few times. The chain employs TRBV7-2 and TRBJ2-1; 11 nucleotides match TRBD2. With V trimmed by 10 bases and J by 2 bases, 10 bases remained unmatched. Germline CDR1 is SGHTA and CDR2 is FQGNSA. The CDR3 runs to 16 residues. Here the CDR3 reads CATHRASGGTYNEQFF. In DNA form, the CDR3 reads TGTGCCACCCACCGGGCTAGCGGGGGGACCTACAATGAGCAGTTCTTC. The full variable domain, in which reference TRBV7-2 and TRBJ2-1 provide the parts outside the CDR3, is GAGVSQSPSNKVTEKGKDVELRCDPISGHTALYWYRQSLGQGLEFLIYFQGNSAPDKSGLPSDRFSAERTGGSVSTLTIQRTQQEDSAVYLCATHRASGGTYNEQFFGPGTRLTVL.

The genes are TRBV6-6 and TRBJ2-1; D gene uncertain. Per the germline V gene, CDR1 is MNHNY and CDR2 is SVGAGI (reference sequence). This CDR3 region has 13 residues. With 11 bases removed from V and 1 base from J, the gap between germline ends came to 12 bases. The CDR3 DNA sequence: TGTGCCGGACGGGTGAATTCCTACAATGAGCAGTTCTTC. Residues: CAGRVNSYNEQFF.

This chain's CDR3 is CSARSGLRHGYTF. The CDR3 DNA sequence: TGCAGTGCCAGATCTGGATTGAGGCATGGCTACACCTTC. V and J are TRBV20-1 and TRBJ1-2; D call uncertain. This CDR3 comprises 13 residues. The V end was cut by 6 bases, the J end by 6 bases, with 17 bases between. Germline V CDR1 and CDR2: DFQATT, SNEGSKA (reference sequence).